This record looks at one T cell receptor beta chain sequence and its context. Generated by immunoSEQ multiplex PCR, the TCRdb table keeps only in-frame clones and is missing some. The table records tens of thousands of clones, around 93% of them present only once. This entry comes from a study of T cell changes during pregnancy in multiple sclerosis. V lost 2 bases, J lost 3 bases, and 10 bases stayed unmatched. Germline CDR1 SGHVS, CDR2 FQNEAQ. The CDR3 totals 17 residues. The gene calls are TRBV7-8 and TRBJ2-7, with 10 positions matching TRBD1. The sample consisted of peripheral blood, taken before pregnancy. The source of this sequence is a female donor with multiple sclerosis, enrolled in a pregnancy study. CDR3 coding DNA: TGTGCCAGCAGCTTACTCGGTGGACAGGGGGGAGGCTACGAGCAGTACTTC. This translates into CASSLLGGQGGGYEQYF.